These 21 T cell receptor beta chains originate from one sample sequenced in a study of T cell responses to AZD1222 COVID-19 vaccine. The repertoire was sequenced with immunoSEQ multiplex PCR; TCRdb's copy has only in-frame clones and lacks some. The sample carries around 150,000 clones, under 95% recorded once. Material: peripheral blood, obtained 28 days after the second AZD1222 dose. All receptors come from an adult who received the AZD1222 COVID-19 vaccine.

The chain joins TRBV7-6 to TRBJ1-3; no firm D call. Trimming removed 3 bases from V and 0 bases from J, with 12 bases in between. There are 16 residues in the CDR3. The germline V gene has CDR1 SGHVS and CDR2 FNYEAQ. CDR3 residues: CASSFSRPSSGNTIYF. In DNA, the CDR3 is TGTGCCAGCAGCTTCAGCAGGCCGAGCTCTGGAAACACCATATATTTT. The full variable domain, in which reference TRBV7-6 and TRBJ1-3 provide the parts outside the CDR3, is GAGVSQSPRYKVTKRGQDVALRCDPISGHVSLYWYRQALGQGPEFLTYFNYEAQQDKSGLPNDRFSAERPEGSISTLTIQRTEQRDSAMYRCASSFSRPSSGNTIYFGEGSWLTVV.

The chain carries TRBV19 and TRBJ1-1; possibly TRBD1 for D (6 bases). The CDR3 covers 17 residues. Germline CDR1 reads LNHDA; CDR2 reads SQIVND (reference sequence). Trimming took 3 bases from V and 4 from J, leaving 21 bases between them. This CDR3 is CASSIGGGSLRGTEAFF. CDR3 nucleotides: TGTGCCAGTAGTATCGGCGGGGGCTCCCTCAGGGGCACTGAAGCTTTCTTT.

The chain's CDR3 is CASSPQGQMNTEAFF. Written as DNA, the CDR3 is TGTGCCAGCAGCCCACAAGGGCAGATGAACACTGAAGCTTTCTTT. This chain connects TRBV7-2 to TRBJ1-1; unclear D gene. Looked up from germline, CDR1 is SGHTA and CDR2 is FQGNSA. The CDR3 totals 15 residues. Deletions cut 5 bases from V and 0 bases from J, with 13 bases between. Using reference TRBV7-2 and TRBJ1-1 for the parts outside the CDR3, the full variable domain is GAGVSQSPSNKVTEKGKDVELRCDPISGHTALYWYRQSLGQGLEFLIYFQGNSAPDKSGLPSDRFSAERTGGSVSTLTIQRTQQEDSAVYLCASSPQGQMNTEAFFGQGTRLTVV.

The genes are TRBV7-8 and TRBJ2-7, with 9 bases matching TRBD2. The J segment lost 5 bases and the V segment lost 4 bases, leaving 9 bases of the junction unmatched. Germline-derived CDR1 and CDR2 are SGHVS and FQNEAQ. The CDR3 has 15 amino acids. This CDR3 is CASSSRGGGLHEQYF. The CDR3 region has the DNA TGTGCCAGCAGCTCGCGGGGGGGCGGCCTTCACGAGCAGTACTTC.

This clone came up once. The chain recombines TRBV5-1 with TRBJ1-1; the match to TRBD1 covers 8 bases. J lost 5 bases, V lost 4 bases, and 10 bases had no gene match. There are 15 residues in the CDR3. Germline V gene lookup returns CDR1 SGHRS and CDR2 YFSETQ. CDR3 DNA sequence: TGCGCCAGCAGCCCAATGACAGGGGAAAGAACTGAAGCTTTCTTT. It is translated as CASSPMTGERTEAFF. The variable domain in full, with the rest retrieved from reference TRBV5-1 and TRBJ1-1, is KAGVTQTPRYLIKTRGQQVTLSCSPISGHRSVSWYQQTPGQGLQFLFEYFSETQRNKGNFPGRFSGRQFSNSRSEMNVSTLELGDSALYLCASSPMTGERTEAFFGQGTRLTVV.

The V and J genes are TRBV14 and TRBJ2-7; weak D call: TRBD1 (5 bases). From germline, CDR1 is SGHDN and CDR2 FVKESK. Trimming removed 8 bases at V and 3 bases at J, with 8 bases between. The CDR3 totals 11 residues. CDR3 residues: CASGDSYEQYF. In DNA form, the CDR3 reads TGTGCCAGCGGAGACAGCTACGAGCAGTACTTC.

CDR3 in DNA: TGTGCCAGTAGTATACATACATCGACAGGGGAGAATGAAAAACTGTTTTTT. Its protein is CASSIHTSTGENEKLFF. This chain uses TRBV19 with TRBJ1-4; TRBD1 agrees at 8 bases. V trimming: 2 bases; J trimming: 5 bases; junction bases outside the gene matches: 10. In germline, CDR1 is LNHDA, CDR2 SQIVND (reference sequence). The length of the CDR3 is 17 residues. The full variable domain, with the rest looked up from reference TRBV19 and TRBJ1-4, is DGGITQSPKYLFRKEGQNVTLSCEQNLNHDAMYWYRQDPGQGLRLIYYSQIVNDFQKGDIAEGYSVSREKKESFPLTVTSAQKNPTAFYLCASSIHTSTGENEKLFFGSGTQLSVL.

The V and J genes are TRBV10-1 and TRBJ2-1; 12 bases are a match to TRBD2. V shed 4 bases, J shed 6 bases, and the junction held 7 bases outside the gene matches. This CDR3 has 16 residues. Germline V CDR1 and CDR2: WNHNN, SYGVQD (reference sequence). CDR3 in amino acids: CASSAASGGAINEQFF. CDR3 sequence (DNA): TGCGCCAGCAGTGCGGCTAGCGGGGGGGCCATCAATGAGCAGTTCTTC.

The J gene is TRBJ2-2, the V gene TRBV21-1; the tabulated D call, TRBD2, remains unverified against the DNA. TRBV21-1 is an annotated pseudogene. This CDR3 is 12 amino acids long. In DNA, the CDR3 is TGTGCCAGCAGCAGGGGGGCCGGGGAGCTGTTTTTT. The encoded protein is CASSRGAGELFF.

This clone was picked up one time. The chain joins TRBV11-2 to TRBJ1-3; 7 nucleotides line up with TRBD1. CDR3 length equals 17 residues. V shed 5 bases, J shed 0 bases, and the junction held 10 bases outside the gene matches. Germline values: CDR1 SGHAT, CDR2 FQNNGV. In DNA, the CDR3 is TGTGCCAGCAGCCCTGGACAGGTTCTTCGCTCTGGAAACACCATATATTTT. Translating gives CASSPGQVLRSGNTIYF.

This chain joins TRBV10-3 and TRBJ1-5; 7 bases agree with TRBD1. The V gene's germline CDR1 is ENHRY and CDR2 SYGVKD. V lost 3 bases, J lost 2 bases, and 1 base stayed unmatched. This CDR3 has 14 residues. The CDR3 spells CAISDRGGNQPQHF. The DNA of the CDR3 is TGTGCCATCAGTGACAGGGGGGGCAATCAGCCCCAGCATTTT.

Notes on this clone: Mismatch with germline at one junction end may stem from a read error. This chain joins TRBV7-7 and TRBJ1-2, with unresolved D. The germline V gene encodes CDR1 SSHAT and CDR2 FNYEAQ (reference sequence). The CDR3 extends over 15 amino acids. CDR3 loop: CASSLDTRHLHGYTF. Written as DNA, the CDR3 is TGTGCTAGCAGCTTAGACACCCGTCACCTACATGGCTACACCTTC. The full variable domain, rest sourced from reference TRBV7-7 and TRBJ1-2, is GAGVSQSPRYKVTKRGQDVTLRCDPISSHATLYWYQQALGQGPEFLTYFNYEAQPDKSGLPSDRFSAERPEGSISTLTIQRTEQRDSAMYRCASSLDTRHLHGYTFGSGTRLTVV.

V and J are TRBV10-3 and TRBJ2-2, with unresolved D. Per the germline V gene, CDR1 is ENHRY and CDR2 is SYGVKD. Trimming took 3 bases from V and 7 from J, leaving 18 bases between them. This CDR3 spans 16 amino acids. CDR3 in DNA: TGTGCCATCAGTGACGACCCTCACGTGGGTGGCGGGGAGCTGTTTTTT. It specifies CAISDDPHVGGGELFF.

The CDR3 loop is CASSSGTSGRALLV. CDR3 bases: TGTGCCAGCAGCTCCGGGACTAGCGGGAGGGCCCTCCTTGTC. The chain employs TRBV27 and TRBJ2-7; 16 nucleotides align to TRBD2. The length of the CDR3 is 14 residues. Germline CDR1 and CDR2: MNHEY and SMNVEV (reference sequence).

As DNA, the CDR3 is TGCGCCAGCAGCTGGACAGGGACCTCTCGTGGCATTCAGTACTTC. Translation: CASSWTGTSRGIQYF. The chain carries TRBV5-1 and TRBJ2-4, with 8 bases aligning to TRBD1. CDR1 and CDR2 (germline): SGHRS, YFSETQ. This CDR3 is built from 15 residues. The ends lost 3 bases at V and 9 bases at J; junction bases unmatched: 11.

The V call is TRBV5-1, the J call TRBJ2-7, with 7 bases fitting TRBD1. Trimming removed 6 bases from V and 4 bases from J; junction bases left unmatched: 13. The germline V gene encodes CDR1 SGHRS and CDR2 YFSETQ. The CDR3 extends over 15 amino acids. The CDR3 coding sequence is TGCGCCAGCACGCCGTTACCGGGACAGCGATACGAGCAGTACTTC. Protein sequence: CASTPLPGQRYEQYF.

CDR3 nucleotide sequence: TGTGCCAGCAGCCCTGGCCGGATTCGGGACACCGGGGAGCTGTTTTTT. Protein product: CASSPGRIRDTGELFF. This chain uses TRBV11-3 with TRBJ2-2; the D is unclear. V gave up 5 bases and J gave up 3 bases, with 16 bases separating them. The CDR3 is 16 amino acids. CDR1 and CDR2 (germline): SGHNT, YENEEA.

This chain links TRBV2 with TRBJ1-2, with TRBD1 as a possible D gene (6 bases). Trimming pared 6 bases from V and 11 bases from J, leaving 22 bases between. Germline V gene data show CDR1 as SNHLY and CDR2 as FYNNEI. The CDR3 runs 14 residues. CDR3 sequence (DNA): TGTGCCAGCAGAGGGGCTACTGACAGGACCCTGTACACCTTC. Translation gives CASRGATDRTLYTF.

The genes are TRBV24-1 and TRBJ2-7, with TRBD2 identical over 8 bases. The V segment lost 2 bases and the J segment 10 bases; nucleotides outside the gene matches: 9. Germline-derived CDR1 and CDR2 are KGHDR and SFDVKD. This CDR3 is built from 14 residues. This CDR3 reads CATSDSTTSGKQYF. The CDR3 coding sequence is TGTGCCACCAGTGATTCGACAACTAGCGGCAAACAGTACTTC.

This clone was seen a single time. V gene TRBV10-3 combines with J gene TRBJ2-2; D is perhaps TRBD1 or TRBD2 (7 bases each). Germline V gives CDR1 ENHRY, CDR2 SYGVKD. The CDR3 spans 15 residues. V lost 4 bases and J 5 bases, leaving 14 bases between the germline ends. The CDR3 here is CAISAGQGGTGELFF. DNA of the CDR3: TGTGCCATCAGTGCGGGTCAGGGGGGGACCGGGGAGCTGTTTTTT.

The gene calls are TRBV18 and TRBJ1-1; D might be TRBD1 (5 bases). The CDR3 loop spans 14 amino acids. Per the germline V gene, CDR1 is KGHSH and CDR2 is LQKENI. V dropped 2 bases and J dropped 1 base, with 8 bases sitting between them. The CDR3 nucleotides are TGTGCCAGCTCACCAAGGGGTTCGAACACTGAAGCTTTCTTT. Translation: CASSPRGSNTEAFF.